This TCR beta chain stems from a study of cytomegalovirus exposure and HLA in healthy donors. Findings and limits, study-wide: Later on, an analysis found that several of the most significant clusters appeared to be linked to common viral pathogens, which included parvovirus B19. Segments of the TCR beta V type were, in most cases, productive about 90% or about 30% of the time in an earlier analysis.

Vbeta (60) and Jbeta (13) primers were used in the PCR. Using immunoSEQ multiplex PCR, the repertoire was profiled, and TCRdb retains in-frame clones only, with some absent. The table lists 100,000 to 150,000 clones, approximately 80% of them singletons. As concerns this clone: Antigen unknown.

Sequenced material: PBMCs. The clonotype originates from a woman aged 35 to 49 in good health and CMV-seropositive.

CDR3 nucleotides: TGTGCCAGTAGTAGGTTACTCTGTGAAGCTTTCTTT. Its translation is CASSRLLCEAFF. The chain recombines TRBV19 with TRBJ1-1, with no clear D. The V gene lost 4 bases and the J gene lost 7 bases, with 10 bases spanning the gap. Germline CDR1 reads LNHDA; CDR2 reads SQIVND (reference sequence). The CDR3 runs to 12 residues.